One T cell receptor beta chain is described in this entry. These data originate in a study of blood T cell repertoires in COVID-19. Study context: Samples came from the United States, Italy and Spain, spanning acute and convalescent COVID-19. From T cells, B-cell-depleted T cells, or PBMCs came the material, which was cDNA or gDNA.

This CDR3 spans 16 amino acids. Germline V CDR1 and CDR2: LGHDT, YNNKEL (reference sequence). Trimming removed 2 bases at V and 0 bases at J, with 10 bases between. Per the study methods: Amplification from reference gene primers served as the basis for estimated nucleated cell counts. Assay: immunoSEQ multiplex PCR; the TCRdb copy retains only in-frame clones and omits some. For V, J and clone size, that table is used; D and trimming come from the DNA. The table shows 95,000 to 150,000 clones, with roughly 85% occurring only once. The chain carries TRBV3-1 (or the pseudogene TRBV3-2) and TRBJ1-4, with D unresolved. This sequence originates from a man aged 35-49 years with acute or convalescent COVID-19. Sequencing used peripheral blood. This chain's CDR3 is CASSQPYPATNEKLFF. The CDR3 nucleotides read TGTGCCAGCAGCCAACCTTACCCAGCAACTAATGAAAAACTGTTTTTT.